This T cell receptor beta chain is from a study of blood T cell repertoires in COVID-19. On the study more broadly: Sample material is recorded as cDNA or gDNA derived from T cells, B-cell-depleted T cells, or PBMCs.

As handled by the study authors: Cell counts per sample came from amplifying reference gene primers. Profiling relied on immunoSEQ multiplex PCR, and the TCRdb table lists in-frame clones only, not all of them. The DNA was the basis for D and trimming; V, J and clone size are from that table. The sample has roughly 250,000 clones, 75% to 90% seen once. This TCR was recovered from an older woman with active or convalescent COVID-19. The sequenced sample was peripheral blood.

DNA for the CDR3: TGTGCCAGCAGACTTAATGGACAGGTCGGGAACACTGAAGCTTTCTTT. Its translation: CASRLNGQVGNTEAFF. J is TRBJ1-1 and V is TRBV3-1 (or the pseudogene TRBV3-2); 7 bases map to TRBD1. J was trimmed by 1 base and V by 6 bases; bases with no gene match: 11. There are 16 residues in the CDR3. In germline, CDR1 is LGHDT, CDR2 YNNKEL (reference sequence).